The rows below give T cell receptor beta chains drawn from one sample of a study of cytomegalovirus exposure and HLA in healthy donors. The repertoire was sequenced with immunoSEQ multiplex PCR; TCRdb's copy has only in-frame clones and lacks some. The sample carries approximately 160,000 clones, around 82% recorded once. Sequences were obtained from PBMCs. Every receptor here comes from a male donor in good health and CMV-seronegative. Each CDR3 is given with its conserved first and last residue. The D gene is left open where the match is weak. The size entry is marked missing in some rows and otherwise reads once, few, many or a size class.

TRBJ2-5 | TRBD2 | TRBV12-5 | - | CASGLLPSGRVRETQYF
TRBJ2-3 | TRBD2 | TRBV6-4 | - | CASSVEGLGTDTQYF
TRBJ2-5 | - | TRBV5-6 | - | CASSIFASRGDSQETQYF
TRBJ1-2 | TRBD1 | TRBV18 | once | CASSPNRDRSNYGYTF
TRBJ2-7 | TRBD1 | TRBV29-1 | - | CSAELKTGSEQYF
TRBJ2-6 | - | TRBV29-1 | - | CSVGGDSSVANVLTF
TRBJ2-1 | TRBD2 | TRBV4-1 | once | CASRDGGAEQFF
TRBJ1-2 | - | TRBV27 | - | CASRGQNYGYTF
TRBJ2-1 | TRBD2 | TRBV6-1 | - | CASSEARGGNEQFF
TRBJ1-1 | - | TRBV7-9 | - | CSSSFTTGEPTNTEAFF
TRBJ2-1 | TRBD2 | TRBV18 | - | CASSADSREGNEQFF
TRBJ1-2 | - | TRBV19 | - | CASSRGTYGYTF
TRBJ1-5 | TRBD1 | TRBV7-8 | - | CASSLDRGGQPQHF
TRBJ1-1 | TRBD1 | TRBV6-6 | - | CASSSGGVNTEAFF
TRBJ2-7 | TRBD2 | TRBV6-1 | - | CASSEGSGAYEQYF
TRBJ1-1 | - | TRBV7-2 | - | CASSFIWNTEAFF
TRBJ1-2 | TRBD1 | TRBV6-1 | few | CASSHRDSYGYTF
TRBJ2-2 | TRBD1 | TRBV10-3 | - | CAISSGQGGTGELFF
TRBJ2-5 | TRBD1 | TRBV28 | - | CASRPRQGARETQYF
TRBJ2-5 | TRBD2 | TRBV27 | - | CASSSPQGGGETQYF
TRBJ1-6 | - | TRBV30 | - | CAWSVVVWGGSPLHF
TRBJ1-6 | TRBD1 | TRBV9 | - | CASSVDDRVYNSPLHF
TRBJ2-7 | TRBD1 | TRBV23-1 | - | CASSRGDRGRYEQYF
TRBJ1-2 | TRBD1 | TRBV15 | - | CATSNDFRRDRGPGGYTF
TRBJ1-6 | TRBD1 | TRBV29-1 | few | CSVRTGGLNSPLHF
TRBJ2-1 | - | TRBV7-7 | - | CASRTSSYNEQFF
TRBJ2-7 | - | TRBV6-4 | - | CASSEGTLGDYEQYF
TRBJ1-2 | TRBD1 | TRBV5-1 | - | CASSLEGTVNYGYTF
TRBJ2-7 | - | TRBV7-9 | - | CASSPWAYRDVSYEQYF
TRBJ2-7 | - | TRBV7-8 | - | CASSLFWGGPGGPNYEQYF
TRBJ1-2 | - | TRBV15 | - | CATSTGESDYGYTF
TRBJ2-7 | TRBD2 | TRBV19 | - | CASSMTSGPTYEQYF